This T cell receptor (beta chain) stems from a study of identifying expanded T cells in peripheral blood. General study findings and limits: Across healthy donors, higher total template counts meant significantly greater approximately two-week count variance. Over two and four weeks, about 16 and 19 clones changed, versus 1.2 between replicates.

During the collection period, no donor immune events like infections were recorded. This clone was seen once. The target antigen is unknown. The assay was immunoSEQ multiplex PCR, and TCRdb's table has in-frame clones only and misses some. The sample comprises 120,000 or so clones, more than 80% of which are singletons, and approximately 3% rests with the top ten. Trimming cost V 1 base and J 2 bases, with 15 bases left between them. Germline V lookup: CDR1 SGHTA, CDR2 FQGNSA. The CDR3 has 16 amino acids. The chain employs TRBV7-2 and TRBJ2-7; D perhaps matches TRBD1 (6 bases). Sequencing used blood. The receptor was derived from a person between 18 and 69 years old in good health. The CDR3 loop is CASSLDGTNPTYEQYF. Here the CDR3 DNA reads TGTGCCAGCAGCTTAGACGGGACAAATCCCACCTACGAGCAGTACTTC.